This T cell receptor (beta chain) was found in a study of blood T cell repertoires in COVID-19. Study information: COVID-19 samples collected from the United States, Italy and Spain covered acute and convalescent phases. T cells, B-cell-depleted T cells, or PBMCs provided the cDNA or gDNA that served as material.

The V and J ends lost 7 bases and 2 bases respectively, with 14 bases between them. This CDR3 spans 14 amino acids. Germline V gene lookup returns CDR1 SGHRS and CDR2 YFSETQ. Under the authors' procedure: Estimates of nucleated cell counts were drawn from the amplification of reference gene primers. Assay: immunoSEQ multiplex PCR; the TCRdb copy retains only in-frame clones and omits some. The V and J calls and clone size come from that table; D and trimming were worked out from the DNA. This sample has under 200,000 clones; approximately 86% occur once, and the top ten carry 1% to 1.5%. The rearrangement joins TRBV5-1 to TRBJ2-3; TRBD2 might be the D (6 bases). The TCR was taken from a man in his fifties or sixties who had recovered from COVID-19. The sequenced sample consisted of peripheral blood. The CDR3 region has the DNA TGCGCCAGCCATAGCGGAAGCTCCACAGATACGCAGTATTTT. Residues: CASHSGSSTDTQYF.